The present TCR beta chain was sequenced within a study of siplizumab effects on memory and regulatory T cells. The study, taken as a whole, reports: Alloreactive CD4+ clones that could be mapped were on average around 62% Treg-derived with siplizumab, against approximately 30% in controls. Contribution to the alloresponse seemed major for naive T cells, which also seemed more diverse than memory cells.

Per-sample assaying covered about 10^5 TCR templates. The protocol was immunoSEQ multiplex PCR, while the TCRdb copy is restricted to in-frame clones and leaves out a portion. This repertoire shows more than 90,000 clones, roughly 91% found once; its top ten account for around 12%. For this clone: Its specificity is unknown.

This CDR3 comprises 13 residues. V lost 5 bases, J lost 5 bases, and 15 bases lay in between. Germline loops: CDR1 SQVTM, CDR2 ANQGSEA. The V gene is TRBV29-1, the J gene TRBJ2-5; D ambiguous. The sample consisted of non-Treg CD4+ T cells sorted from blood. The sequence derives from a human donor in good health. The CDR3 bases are TGCAGCGTTTGCGTCCAACCCGGGGAGACCCAGTACTTC. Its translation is CSVCVQPGETQYF. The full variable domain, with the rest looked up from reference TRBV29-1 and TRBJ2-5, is SAVISQKPSRDICQRGTSLTIQCQVDSQVTMMFWYRQQPGQSLTLIATANQGSEATYESGFVIDKFPISRPNLTFSTLTVSNMSPEDSSIYLCSVCVQPGETQYFGPGTRLLVL.